The sample holds many counts of the clone carrying this TCR beta chain. An absence of ophthalmopathy progression within 18 months meant stable Graves' hyperthyroidism. This entry comes from a study of T cells in Graves' hyperthyroidism and ophthalmopathy. V was cut by 7 bases and J by 2 bases, with 16 bases left in between. This CDR3 contains 15 residues. Germline V gene lookup returns CDR1 MDHEN and CDR2 SYDVKM. From RNA transcripts, TCR beta CDR3 regions were amplified. An initial round of RT-PCR targeting the TCR CDR3 relied on the HTBI primer set. TCRdb processed the multiplex PCR reads anew with MiXCR; each CDR3 protein has one entry. The sample carries 550,000 to 800,000 distinct CDR3 sequences, roughly 15% recorded once.

The clonotype was recovered from a man younger than 35 with Graves' hyperthyroidism. The chain employs TRBV28 and TRBJ2-3; D is uncertain. The sequenced material came from blood. CDR3 nucleotide sequence: TGTGCCAGCATGACCCCCCTGGCGTTCACAGATACGCAGTATTTT. Amino acid sequence: CASMTPLAFTDTQYF.